These 21 T cell receptor beta chains were all obtained from the same sample, sequenced in a study of shared clonotypes between healthy human individuals. The protocol was immunoSEQ multiplex PCR, while the TCRdb copy is restricted to in-frame clones and leaves out a portion. The sample lists hundreds of thousands of clones, 96% occurring once. CD45RO negativity and positive selection for CCR7 defined naive CD8 cells, a population that excluded terminally differentiated effector memory CD45RA+ cells. The sequencing input was naive CD8+ T cells sorted from blood. These receptors were taken from a woman in her thirties in good health.

This clone was observed a single time. The chain is built from TRBV25-1 and TRBJ2-7; 7 bases fit TRBD1. The CDR3 totals 14 residues. Germline CDR1 and CDR2: MGHDK and SYGVNS. V lost 4 bases and J lost 3; bases outside the gene matches: 6. The DNA of the CDR3 is TGTGCCAGCAGTGCCCAGGGGGTTGGCTACGAGCAGTACTTC. Residues: CASSAQGVGYEQYF.

The V call is TRBV9, the J call TRBJ2-3, with D unclear. Germline V lookup: CDR1 SGDLS, CDR2 YYNGEE. Between the trimmed V and J ends, which lost 4 bases and 6 bases, there was a span of 12 bases. The CDR3 is 13 residues long. Written as DNA, the CDR3 is TGTGCCAGCAGCCTCTGGGGTGGGGATACGCAGTATTTT. Translation gives CASSLWGGDTQYF.

The chain uses TRBV27 and TRBJ2-7; 10 nucleotides agree with TRBD2. Germline V gives CDR1 MNHEY, CDR2 SMNVEV (reference sequence). J lost 4 bases, V lost 6 bases, and 6 bases had no gene match. CDR3 length equals 14 residues. In DNA, the CDR3 is TGTGCCAGCAGCCCAGGAGCGGGAGGGTACGAGCAGTACTTC. Protein: CASSPGAGGYEQYF.

This sequence joins TRBV4-1 and TRBJ2-7; D might be TRBD1 (5 bases). V was clipped by 7 bases and J by 5 bases, with 21 bases between them. The CDR3 extends over 15 amino acids. In germline, CDR1 is MGHRA, CDR2 YSYEKL. The CDR3 DNA is TGCGCCAGCACCTACCAGGGAAACCCTCAGGACGAGCAGTACTTC. Amino acids: CASTYQGNPQDEQYF.

CDR3 sequence (DNA): TGTGCCAGCAGTTACTCGCCGTATGAGCAGTTCTTC. It translates to CASSYSPYEQFF. The chain employs TRBV6-5 and TRBJ2-1; D not certain. From germline, CDR1 is MNHEY and CDR2 SVGAGI. The CDR3 spans 12 residues. V lost 0 bases to trimming and J lost 8 bases, with 5 bases between them.

This clone showed up just once. V and J are TRBV7-8 and TRBJ2-7, with 13 bases aligning to TRBD2. This CDR3 is built from 18 residues. With V trimmed by 2 bases and J by 6 bases, 13 bases remained unmatched. From germline, CDR1 is SGHVS and CDR2 FQNEAQ. The CDR3 bases are TGTGCCAGCAGCTTACAGGGGGTAGGACTAGCGGGAGCAAGCGAGCAGTACTTC. Its translation is CASSLQGVGLAGASEQYF.

V gene TRBV13 combines with J gene TRBJ2-4, with 10 nucleotides matching TRBD2. Trimming removed 5 bases from V and 9 bases from J; junction bases left unmatched: 7. The CDR3 is 14 residues long. Germline values: CDR1 PRHDT, CDR2 FYEKMQ (reference sequence). CDR3 in DNA: TGTGCCAGCAGCGATGGGACTAGCGATGGCATTCAGTACTTC. Translating gives CASSDGTSDGIQYF.

The chain is built from TRBV15 and TRBJ1-1; D not resolved. V lost 0 bases and J lost 8, with 16 bases in between. Germline V gives CDR1 LNHNV, CDR2 YYDKDF (reference sequence). This CDR3 region has 15 residues. The CDR3 reads CATSRDLGVRTEAFF. The CDR3 region has the DNA TGTGCCACCAGCAGAGATTTGGGCGTGCGGACCGAAGCTTTCTTT.

V gene TRBV11-1 combines with J gene TRBJ2-3; 10 bases agree with TRBD2. The CDR3 has 14 amino acids. With 4 bases clipped from V and 4 bases from J, the junction kept 2 bases outside the gene matches. Germline CDR1 and CDR2: SGHAT and FQDESV (reference sequence). CDR3: CASSYTSGADTQYF. In DNA form, the CDR3 reads TGTGCCAGCAGCTATACTAGCGGGGCAGATACGCAGTATTTT. The entire variable domain, with the rest obtained from reference TRBV11-1 and TRBJ2-3, is as follows: EAEVAQSPRYKITEKSQAVAFWCDPISGHATLYWYRQILGQGPELLVQFQDESVVDDSQLPKDRFSAERLKGVDSTLKIQPAELGDSAMYLCASSYTSGADTQYFGPGTRLTVL.

This chain connects TRBV15 to TRBJ1-5; the D gene is possibly TRBD1 (5 bases). Trimming removed 2 bases at V and 5 bases at J, with 10 bases between. Germline loops: CDR1 LNHNV, CDR2 YYDKDF (reference sequence). The CDR3 is 14 residues long. The DNA of the CDR3 is TGTGCCACCAGCAGATTCACAGGTGATCAGCCCCAGCATTTT. Translating gives CATSRFTGDQPQHF.

The chain has TRBV2 and TRBJ1-5; no reliable D call. The CDR3 is 13 amino acids. CDR1 is SNHLY, CDR2 FYNNEI, per germline. The V gene lost 5 bases and the J gene lost 4 bases, with 9 bases spanning the gap. CDR3 DNA: TGTGCCAGCAGTAGCCAGGTGAATCAGCCCCAGCATTTT. It specifies CASSSQVNQPQHF. Full variable domain (rest looked up from reference TRBV2 and TRBJ1-5): EPEVTQTPSHQVTQMGQEVILRCVPISNHLYFYWYRQILGQKVEFLVSFYNNEISEKSEIFDDQFSVERPDGSNFTLKIRSTKLEDSAMYFCASSSQVNQPQHFGDGTRLSIL.

V gene TRBV7-3 combines with J gene TRBJ1-6; perhaps TRBD1 as D (5 bases). The CDR3 runs to 14 residues. Germline V lookup: CDR1 SGHTA, CDR2 FQGTGA. V was cut by 3 bases and J by 10 bases, with 13 bases left in between. The CDR3 sequence: CASSLGGGKSPLHF. The CDR3 DNA sequence: TGTGCCAGCAGCTTGGGCGGGGGGAAATCACCCCTCCACTTT.

J is TRBJ2-1 and V is TRBV11-3; D ambiguous. The V and J ends lost 2 bases and 0 bases respectively, with 11 bases between them. The CDR3 contains 16 residues. In germline, CDR1 is SGHNT, CDR2 YENEEA. This CDR3 reads CASSLSFAASYNEQFF. The CDR3 DNA reads TGTGCCAGCAGCTTAAGTTTCGCTGCCTCCTACAATGAGCAGTTCTTC.

The genes are TRBV5-4 and TRBJ2-3; 10 bases map to TRBD2. Germline V gene sequence: CDR1 SGHNT, CDR2 YYREEE (reference sequence). This CDR3 has 17 amino acids. After removal of 1 base from V and 1 base from J, the junction contained 6 bases not matched to a gene. The CDR3: CASSLWPSGGGTDTQYF. The CDR3 DNA reads as TGTGCCAGCAGCTTGTGGCCTAGCGGGGGCGGCACAGATACGCAGTATTTT. The full variable domain, with the rest looked up from reference TRBV5-4 and TRBJ2-3, is ETGVTQSPTHLIKTRGQQVTLRCSSQSGHNTVSWYQQALGQGPQFIFQYYREEENGRGNFPPRFSGLQFPNYSSELNVNALELDDSALYLCASSLWPSGGGTDTQYFGPGTRLTVL.

The chain recombines TRBV27 with TRBJ1-1, with no clear D. The CDR3 is made up of 15 amino acids. Trimming removed 2 bases from V and 4 bases from J, with 14 bases in between. Germline-derived CDR1 and CDR2 are MNHEY and SMNVEV (reference sequence). The CDR3 nucleotides are TGTGCCAGCAGTTTAGTTTTGGGAAGGCCCACTGAAGCTTTCTTT. This gives the protein CASSLVLGRPTEAFF.

The chain uses TRBV2 and TRBJ1-5; 8 bases are a match to TRBD1. CDR3 length equals 15 residues. V trimming: 5 bases; J trimming: 6 bases; junction bases outside the gene matches: 9. CDR1 and CDR2 from the germline V gene are SNHLY and FYNNEI. CDR3 region: CASSTDREESQPQHF. In DNA, the CDR3 is TGTGCCAGCAGTACGGACAGGGAGGAGAGTCAGCCCCAGCATTTT.

This chain joins TRBV30 and TRBJ2-2, with a weak D call TRBD2 (5 bases). The V gene lost 4 bases and the J gene lost 8 bases, with 8 bases spanning the gap. The length of the CDR3 is 11 residues. Germline CDR1 and CDR2: GTSNPN and SVGIG (reference sequence). For the CDR3, the DNA is TGTGCCTGGAACGAGGGTGGGGAGCTGTTTTTT. It is translated as CAWNEGGELFF.

The chain links TRBV27 to TRBJ1-1, with D possibly TRBD1 on 6 matching bases. The germline V and J ends were trimmed by 3 bases and 0 bases, with 11 bases remaining between them. This CDR3 has 15 amino acids. CDR1 and CDR2 from the germline V gene are MNHEY and SMNVEV (reference sequence). The CDR3 loop is CASSFVGALNTEAFF. Written as DNA, the CDR3 is TGTGCCAGCAGTTTTGTGGGGGCTCTGAACACTGAAGCTTTCTTT.

The genes are TRBV5-1 and TRBJ2-1; D is possibly TRBD1 or TRBD2 (5 bases each). CDR3 size: 18 residues. V was pared by 1 base and J by 6 bases, with 23 bases between. Germline-derived CDR1 and CDR2 are SGHRS and YFSETQ. The CDR3 spells CASSLSLGAVENLNEQFF. The CDR3 DNA sequence: TGCGCCAGCAGCTTGTCCCTCGGGGCTGTCGAAAACCTCAATGAGCAGTTCTTC.

This clone was recorded only once. The chain employs TRBV11-2 and TRBJ2-7, with 7 nucleotides matching TRBD2. CDR1 SGHAT and CDR2 FQNNGV come from the germline V gene. The CDR3 loop spans 17 amino acids. J lost 5 bases, V lost 2 bases, and 15 bases had no gene match. The CDR3 nucleotides are TGTGCCAGCAGCTTAATCCCGACCCTTGCGGGAGTCGACGAGCAGTACTTC. It yields the protein CASSLIPTLAGVDEQYF.

This chain joins TRBV27 and TRBJ1-1; perhaps TRBD1 as D (6 bases). V was pared by 3 bases and J by 6 bases, with 17 bases between. CDR1 MNHEY and CDR2 SMNVEV come from the germline V gene (reference sequence). The CDR3 runs to 15 residues. CDR3 sequence: CASSLVGTTSAEAFF. The CDR3 DNA sequence: TGTGCCAGCAGTTTGGTAGGGACAACTTCTGCTGAAGCTTTCTTT.